The subject of this entry is one TCR beta chain. This clonotype turned up a few times. Its antigen is unknown. The record has no base qualities; no much larger clone is one base away. Sample time point, as interpreted from the label and publication: more than 40 days after influenza vaccine administration. This specimen belongs to a study of response to subunit inactivated influenza vaccine (dated by TCRdb to 2016 to 2019). Regarding the complete study: Deep quantitative profiling of the T cell receptor repertoire was used in the study to follow responses to a trivalent subunit inactivated influenza vaccine. Paper-wide results and their limitations: The authors proposed that each seasonal influenza vaccination may bring in only a limited number of new T cells.

Sequences SGHRS (CDR1) and YFSETQ (CDR2) are obtained from the germline V gene. V lost 2 bases and J lost 4 bases; the stretch between them is 15 bases long. There are 15 amino acids in the CDR3, from cysteine to phenylalanine inclusive. Just CDR3 DNA is preserved here, 45 bases in frame from base 1. Library preparation was by RT-PCR. TCRdb shows the sequencer as Illumina HiSeq 2500. TCRdb trimmed public reads at Q25 via fastp, called clones via MiXCR and kept in-frame beta chains. Duplicate CDR3 protein sequences are folded into a single record with the most common DNA and genes. This sample holds approximately 530,000 distinct CDR3 sequences; about an eighth were observed only once. The top ten clonotypes cover around 13% of the sample.

The rearranged chain carries TRBV5-1 and TRBJ1-2; TRBD1 is possibly the D segment (6 matching bases). Specimen: PBMCs from blood, collected about 40 days after vaccination. The receptor was isolated from a man aged 50-59 years who received an inactivated influenza vaccine. Donor details come from another sample of the same person, matched by shared clones. The base sequence is TGCGCCAGCAGCTTCTCGGCAGGGGAAGGCTATGGCTACACCTTC. This is translated as CASSFSAGEGYGYTF.